The 18 T cell receptor beta chains below come from one sample, sequenced in a study of neoadjuvant anti-PD-1 for oral cavity cancer (dated by TCRdb to the early 2020s). Explained via the paper, the time point label denotes: after neoadjuvant nivolumab, at surgical resection. The receptor library was made with the immunoSEQ multiplex PCR assay. Held by TCRdb, this immuneACCESS table contains in-frame sequences only and omits some clones. Under half of the omission traces to an unresolved V gene where checked; the cause of the rest is unknown. For this sample the table gives 55,000 to 75,000 clones, of which about nine tenths were detected only once. The leading ten clones occupy around 2.6% of the sample. Sample: PBMCs, taken after nivolumab (anti-PD-1) treatment. The receptors were gathered from a person between 40 and 85 years old with oral cavity squamous cell carcinoma.

The rearrangement links TRBV6-5 to TRBJ1-1; D ambiguous. V gave up 4 bases and J gave up 7 bases, with 7 bases separating them. Germline V gene sequence: CDR1 MNHEY, CDR2 SVGAGI. This CDR3 has 11 residues. The CDR3 reads CASSSGFEAFF. The CDR3 region has the DNA TGTGCCAGCAGTTCAGGTTTTGAAGCTTTCTTT.

DNA for the CDR3: TGTGCCAGCAGTTACGAAGGGGGGGCTCGGGTAGAGACCCAGTACTTC. This translates into CASSYEGGARVETQYF. The V gene is TRBV6-5, the J gene TRBJ2-5; weak D call: TRBD2 (7 bases). CDR1 and CDR2 from the germline V gene are MNHEY and SVGAGI. The length of the CDR3 is 16 residues. The ends were cut back, 2 bases at V and 4 bases at J, with 17 bases in the middle.

The genes are TRBV4-1 and TRBJ1-4, with TRBD1 identical over 7 bases. After removal of 3 bases from V and 8 bases from J, the junction contained 9 bases not matched to a gene. The CDR3 length is 15 residues. CDR1 and CDR2 from the germline V gene are MGHRA and YSYEKL. Here the CDR3 reads CASSQIQGLGEKLFF. The CDR3 region has the DNA TGCGCCAGCAGCCAGATACAGGGGTTGGGGGAAAAACTGTTTTTT.

The CDR3 DNA follows: TGCGCCAGCAGCTCGGGACTCGAGGGGGAGACCCAGTACTTC. Amino acid sequence: CASSSGLEGETQYF. The chain couples TRBV5-1 to TRBJ2-5, with a tentative D call TRBD2 (6 bases). Germline CDR1 and CDR2: SGHRS and YFSETQ. The CDR3 contains 14 residues. Trimming removed 3 bases at V and 5 bases at J, with 14 bases between.

The chain uses TRBV5-4 and TRBJ1-1; unclear D gene. Germline CDR1 reads SGHNT; CDR2 reads YYREEE (reference sequence). The V and J ends lost 1 base and 2 bases respectively, with 9 bases between them. The CDR3 loop spans 14 amino acids. CDR3 in DNA: TGTGCCAGCAGCTTGACCCCGGTTAACACTGAAGCTTTCTTT. Translating it yields CASSLTPVNTEAFF.

The V call is TRBV6-5, the J call TRBJ2-7; 8 bases match TRBD2. CDR3 length: 15 residues. The trim removed 1 base at V and 2 bases at J, leaving 4 bases unmatched. Germline lookup yields CDR1 MNHEY and CDR2 SVGAGI. DNA for the CDR3: TGTGCCAGCAGTTACTATGCGGGAGGTGCCTACGAGCAGTACTTC. Translating gives CASSYYAGGAYEQYF.

The V and J genes are TRBV5-6 and TRBJ1-5; the D gene is possibly TRBD1 (5 bases). There are 15 residues in the CDR3. The V gene's germline CDR1 is SGHDT and CDR2 YYEEEE. Trimming stripped 3 bases from V and 1 base from J, with 11 bases between. The CDR3: CASSSGLSSNQPQHF. For the CDR3, the DNA is TGTGCCAGCAGCTCGGGACTTTCCAGCAATCAGCCCCAGCATTTT.

V is TRBV5-1 and J is TRBJ1-4; maybe TRBD1 (5 bases). Germline V lookup: CDR1 SGHRS, CDR2 YFSETQ. Trimming pared 4 bases from V and 8 bases from J, leaving 12 bases between. The CDR3 is 13 amino acids. Written as DNA, the CDR3 is TGCGCCAGCAGCGGGCAGGGTTGGGAAAAACTGTTTTTT. Translated: CASSGQGWEKLFF.

This sequence joins TRBV19 and TRBJ1-5; D unresolved. This CDR3 is 14 amino acids long. Germline V CDR1 and CDR2: LNHDA, SQIVND (reference sequence). V dropped 3 bases and J dropped 7 bases, with 13 bases sitting between them. DNA of the CDR3: TGTGCCAGTAGTATTCGTGGCGGCGGACAGCCCCAGCATTTT. Translation: CASSIRGGGQPQHF. The variable domain in full, with the rest retrieved from reference TRBV19 and TRBJ1-5, is DGGITQSPKYLFRKEGQNVTLSCEQNLNHDAMYWYRQDPGQGLRLIYYSQIVNDFQKGDIAEGYSVSREKKESFPLTVTSAQKNPTAFYLCASSIRGGGQPQHFGDGTRLSIL.

This chain connects TRBV11-2 to TRBJ1-2, with D perhaps matching TRBD1 (5 bases). CDR1 is SGHAT and CDR2 is FQNNGV in the germline V gene. V lost 6 bases and J lost 4, with 18 bases in between. CDR3 length equals 15 residues. Here the CDR3 reads CASRPTGLDVYGYTF. DNA for the CDR3: TGTGCCAGCAGGCCAACGGGACTCGACGTCTATGGCTACACCTTC. The entire variable domain, with the rest obtained from reference TRBV11-2 and TRBJ1-2, is as follows: EAGVAQSPRYKIIEKRQSVAFWCNPISGHATLYWYQQILGQGPKLLIQFQNNGVVDDSQLPKDRFSAERLKGVDSTLKIQPAKLEDSAVYLCASRPTGLDVYGYTFGSGTRLTVV.

CDR3 nucleotides: TGTGCCAGCAGTTTATCCCTTCCCACAGATACGCAGTATTTT. Residues: CASSLSLPTDTQYF. The V call is TRBV27, the J call TRBJ2-3, with D hard to call. The germline V gene has CDR1 MNHEY and CDR2 SMNVEV (reference sequence). Trimming pared 0 bases from V and 2 bases from J, leaving 6 bases between. The CDR3 totals 14 residues.

The J gene is TRBJ1-1, the V gene TRBV7-9; no firm D call. Germline CDR1 SEHNR, CDR2 FQNEAQ (reference sequence). This CDR3 spans 13 amino acids. The V and J ends lost 3 bases and 0 bases respectively, with 5 bases between them. The CDR3 DNA reads as TGTGCCAGCAGCTTCACGGTGAACACTGAAGCTTTCTTT. Its translation: CASSFTVNTEAFF.

The chain links TRBV7-6 to TRBJ1-1, with D maybe TRBD1 (5 bases). This CDR3 spans 13 amino acids. Germline CDR1 reads SGHVS; CDR2 reads FNYEAQ. V dropped 5 bases and J dropped 1 base, with 8 bases sitting between them. The CDR3 is CASSTDRNTEAFF. The CDR3 DNA sequence: TGTGCCAGCAGCACTGACAGGAACACTGAAGCTTTCTTT.

The J gene is TRBJ1-2, the V gene TRBV6-4; 11 bases fit TRBD1. The germline CDR1 and CDR2 sequences are MRHNA and SNTAGT. V gave up 5 bases and J gave up 8 bases; unmatched junction bases: 7. The CDR3 is made up of 14 amino acids. Here the CDR3 reads CASSWTGGTGGYTF. In DNA form, the CDR3 reads TGTGCCAGCAGTTGGACAGGGGGCACTGGGGGCTACACCTTC.

This clone was observed a handful of times. The rearrangement uses TRBV2 and TRBJ1-2; D is unclear. V was pared by 5 bases and J by 4 bases, with 20 bases between. The CDR3 runs to 16 residues. Germline V gene sequence: CDR1 SNHLY, CDR2 FYNNEI. The CDR3 bases are TGTGCCAGCAGTACTGCCACAGTCGCAGTAAGCTATGGCTACACCTTC. It specifies CASSTATVAVSYGYTF.

V gene TRBV10-1 combines with J gene TRBJ2-2, with 8 bases that match TRBD1. The CDR3 covers 15 residues. Germline CDR1 WNHNN, CDR2 SYGVQD (reference sequence). The ends lost 6 bases at V and 2 bases at J; junction bases unmatched: 5. CDR3 residues: CASSRDRRNTGELFF. The CDR3 nucleotides read TGCGCCAGCAGCCGGGACAGGCGCAACACCGGGGAGCTGTTTTTT.

The genes are TRBV30 and TRBJ2-7; D not certain. Germline-derived CDR1 and CDR2 are GTSNPN and SVGIG (reference sequence). V was clipped by 0 bases and J by 5 bases, with 5 bases between them. CDR3 size: 11 residues. The CDR3 reads CAWSVRHEQYF. Here the CDR3 DNA reads TGTGCCTGGAGTGTACGGCACGAGCAGTACTTC.

J is TRBJ1-1 and V is TRBV5-1; D perhaps matches TRBD1 (5 bases). Between the trimmed V and J ends, which lost 0 bases and 4 bases, there was a span of 16 bases. Germline lookup yields CDR1 SGHRS and CDR2 YFSETQ. The CDR3 contains 16 residues. This CDR3 is CASSLAKGPLGTEAFF. CDR3 bases: TGCGCCAGCAGCTTGGCCAAGGGGCCCCTGGGCACTGAAGCTTTCTTT.